This TCR beta chain was retrieved from a study of identifying expanded T cells in peripheral blood. Clones were read by immunoSEQ multiplex PCR, and TCRdb kept only the in-frame ones, dropping some. Altogether more than 95,000 clones are present, around four fifths being singletons, with the ten largest covering 2.5% to 3.5%. This CDR3 region has 13 residues. The germline V and J ends were trimmed by 4 bases and 8 bases, with 11 bases remaining between them. Germline values: CDR1 LGHNA, CDR2 YSLEER. The TCR comes from a person between 18 and 75 years old in good health. The chain links TRBV4-3 to TRBJ1-4, with D unclear. Sequencing was carried out using blood. For the CDR3, the DNA is TGCGCCAGCAGCCCCCAGCTCGGGGAAAAACTGTTTTTT. Translated: CASSPQLGEKLFF.